The next 23 T cell receptor beta chains were all read from a single sample in a study of PD-L1 blockade in urothelial cancer. Time point specified: pretreatment peripheral blood. Libraries were prepared by immunoSEQ multiplex PCR; TCRdb keeps only in-frame clonotypes and omits some of them. The sample contains 45,000 or so clones, 82% of which appear only once. The sequenced sample was PBMCs, obtained around atezolizumab (anti-PD-L1) treatment. Every receptor here comes from a man aged 50 or older with urothelial cancer.

This clone was observed once. The chain carries TRBV5-8 and TRBJ2-3; TRBD2 matches at 7 bases. Trimming at V came to 4 bases and at J to 0 bases, leaving 5 bases not matched to a gene. The germline gives CDR1 SGHTS, CDR2 YDEGEE. The CDR3 covers 15 residues. The CDR3 bases are TGTGCCAGCAGCCGTAGCGGGTCTAGCACAGATACGCAGTATTTT. The encoded protein is CASSRSGSSTDTQYF. Drawing the rest from reference TRBV5-8 and TRBJ2-3, the complete variable domain is EAGVTQSPTHLIKTRGQQATLRCSPISGHTSVYWYQQALGLGLQFLLWYDEGEERNRGNFPPRFSGRQFPNYSSELNVNALELEDSALYLCASSRSGSSTDTQYFGPGTRLTVL.

The chain recombines TRBV29-1 with TRBJ1-2; 7 nucleotides agree with TRBD1. The germline CDR1 and CDR2 sequences are SQVTM and ANQGSEA. The junction had 15 bases not matched to a gene; V was cut back by 6 bases and J by 8 bases. CDR3 length equals 14 residues. CDR3: CSVVKTGPGYGYTF. DNA of the CDR3: TGCAGCGTGGTGAAGACAGGGCCCGGCTACGGCTACACCTTC.

V is TRBV5-4 and J is TRBJ2-5, with D maybe TRBD2 (6 bases). The CDR3 is 15 residues long. V shed 0 bases and J shed 2 bases, with 11 bases lying between them. Germline values: CDR1 SGHNT, CDR2 YYREEE (reference sequence). The CDR3 DNA reads TGTGCCAGCAGCTTGGGAGGCGGGATACAAGAGACCCAGTACTTC. This encodes CASSLGGGIQETQYF.

The chain is built from TRBV7-9 and TRBJ1-2, with D possibly being TRBD1 (5 bases). From germline, CDR1 is SEHNR and CDR2 FQNEAQ (reference sequence). The V gene lost 5 bases and the J gene lost 4 bases, with 8 bases spanning the gap. This CDR3 region has 12 residues. Written as DNA, the CDR3 is TGTGCCAGCAGCGAGACAGTCTATGGCTACACCTTC. It codes for CASSETVYGYTF.

The chain employs TRBV7-2 and TRBJ2-7; 7 bases align to TRBD1. Germline values: CDR1 SGHTA, CDR2 FQGNSA. Trimming removed 0 bases from V and 2 bases from J; junction bases left unmatched: 4. The length of the CDR3 is 15 residues. The CDR3 DNA reads TGTGCCAGCAGCTTAGCAGCGACAGGGACCTACGAGCAGTACTTC. This gives the protein CASSLAATGTYEQYF.

This sequence joins TRBV27 and TRBJ1-2, with a possible D match to TRBD1 (5 bases). Germline lookup yields CDR1 MNHEY and CDR2 SMNVEV (reference sequence). The length of the CDR3 is 14 residues. V gave up 8 bases and J gave up 0 bases, with 13 bases separating them. CDR3 region: CASGTGFTNYGYTF. The CDR3 DNA sequence: TGTGCCAGCGGAACAGGATTCACTAACTATGGCTACACCTTC.

This clone turned up a few times. The chain is built from TRBV27 and TRBJ1-3; D is ambiguous. The CDR3 covers 15 residues. The germline V and J ends were trimmed by 8 bases and 0 bases, with 14 bases remaining between them. Per the germline V gene, CDR1 is MNHEY and CDR2 is SMNVEV (reference sequence). For the CDR3, the DNA is TGTGCCAGCGCTTATATTGGGAGCTCTGGAAACACCATATATTTT. Translation gives CASAYIGSSGNTIYF.

The chain combines TRBV2 with TRBJ2-4, with D unresolved. V shed 2 bases and J shed 3 bases, with 11 bases lying between them. The CDR3 totals 15 residues. Germline V gene data show CDR1 as SNHLY and CDR2 as FYNNEI. The CDR3 loop is CASSESTVNKNIQYF. CDR3 bases: TGTGCCAGCAGTGAATCAACAGTCAACAAAAACATTCAGTACTTC.

The chain has TRBV7-6 and TRBJ1-4; D remains unclear. In germline, CDR1 is SGHVS, CDR2 FNYEAQ. The CDR3 has 14 amino acids. Trimming left V 5 bases short and J 7 bases short, with 14 bases between. For the CDR3, the DNA is TGTGCCAGCAGCCCTAGTGGTCGGGGTGAAAAACTGTTTTTT. Its translation: CASSPSGRGEKLFF.

The rearrangement uses TRBV5-1 and TRBJ1-1; TRBD1 matches at 8 bases. With V trimmed by 4 bases and J by 1 base, 9 bases remained unmatched. Germline V CDR1 and CDR2: SGHRS, YFSETQ. The CDR3 covers 16 residues. The CDR3, as DNA: TGCGCCAGCAGCACCGGGGACAGGACACCGAACACTGAAGCTTTCTTT. Protein: CASSTGDRTPNTEAFF.

The V gene is TRBV19, the J gene TRBJ2-7, with 8 bases matching TRBD1. Germline assignment: CDR1 LNHDA and CDR2 SQIVND (reference sequence). The CDR3 is made up of 15 amino acids. J gave up 0 bases and V 5 bases, and 6 bases lay outside the gene matches. CDR3 amino acids: CASSPDRVGSYEQYF. The CDR3, as DNA: TGTGCCAGTAGTCCGGACAGGGTCGGCTCCTACGAGCAGTACTTC.

The chain links TRBV6-6 to TRBJ2-1, with 14 bases that match TRBD2. Trimming cost V 4 bases and J 10 bases; bases outside gene matches: 6. The germline CDR1 and CDR2 sequences are MNHNY and SVGAGI (reference sequence). CDR3 length equals 15 residues. CDR3 sequence (DNA): TGTGCCAGCAGTTCCCCGGGACTAGCGGGAGTAGAGCAGTTCTTC. Its translation is CASSSPGLAGVEQFF.

There are a few counts of this clone. This rearrangement joins TRBV6-4 to TRBJ2-1, with 8 bases identical to TRBD2. Germline CDR1 MRHNA, CDR2 SNTAGT. This CDR3 region has 14 residues. V trimming: 4 bases; J trimming: 7 bases; junction bases outside the gene matches: 6. CDR3 in amino acids: CASSADSGGNEQFF. In nucleotides, the CDR3 is TGTGCCAGCAGTGCCGACTCGGGGGGGAATGAGCAGTTCTTC.

The chain joins TRBV6-4 to TRBJ1-2; unclear D gene. Germline loops: CDR1 MRHNA, CDR2 SNTAGT. The CDR3 is 12 residues long. Between the trimmed V and J ends, which lost 11 bases and 1 base, there was a span of 11 bases. CDR3 bases: TGTGCCCCCAGAGGAGTTAACTATGGCTACACCTTC. Protein: CAPRGVNYGYTF.

Only a few counts were recorded for this clone. The chain carries TRBV4-1 and TRBJ1-2, with D possibly matching TRBD1 (5 bases). The germline V and J ends were trimmed by 4 bases and 1 base, with 10 bases remaining between them. The CDR3 is made up of 14 amino acids. CDR1 and CDR2 from the germline V gene are MGHRA and YSYEKL. This CDR3 is CASSLTGFNYGYTF. The CDR3 DNA reads as TGCGCCAGCAGCCTTACAGGTTTTAACTATGGCTACACCTTC.

This clone was detected once. The V and J genes are TRBV13 and TRBJ1-4; D is possibly TRBD1 (6 bases). Germline CDR1 and CDR2: PRHDT and FYEKMQ (reference sequence). The CDR3 is 15 residues long. Trimming removed 4 bases at V and 6 bases at J, with 15 bases between. The CDR3 sequence is CASSSSGEGDEKLFF. The CDR3 DNA is TGTGCCAGCAGCTCCTCAGGGGAGGGAGATGAAAAACTGTTTTTT. The full variable domain, with the rest looked up from reference TRBV13 and TRBJ1-4, is AAGVIQSPRHLIKEKRETATLKCYPIPRHDTVYWYQQGPGQDPQFLISFYEKMQSDKGSIPDRFSAQQFSDYHSELNMSSLELGDSALYFCASSSSGEGDEKLFFGSGTQLSVL.

The rearrangement joins TRBV7-2 to TRBJ2-1; D is perhaps TRBD2 (7 bases). CDR1 is SGHTA, CDR2 FQGNSA, per germline. The V end was cut by 0 bases, the J end by 1 base, with 16 bases between. CDR3 length: 18 residues. DNA for the CDR3: TGTGCCAGCAGCTTAGCGCGGGGGCGGTCCAGTTCCTACAATGAGCAGTTCTTC. Protein: CASSLARGRSSSYNEQFF.

V is TRBV6-6 and J is TRBJ1-5; the match to TRBD1 covers 7 bases. With V trimmed by 5 bases and J by 0 bases, 4 bases remained unmatched. This CDR3 has 15 residues. CDR1 is MNHNY, CDR2 SVGAGI, per germline (reference sequence). The CDR3 coding sequence is TGTGCCAGCAGTAGGCAGGGGGATAGCAATCAGCCCCAGCATTTT. Translation gives CASSRQGDSNQPQHF.

CDR3 sequence reads: CASSWGGAGNNEQFF. The CDR3, as DNA: TGCGCCAGCAGCTGGGGGGGAGCGGGTAACAATGAGCAGTTCTTC. This chain joins TRBV5-1 and TRBJ2-1; 7 nucleotides align to TRBD2. CDR3 size: 15 residues. Per the germline V gene, CDR1 is SGHRS and CDR2 is YFSETQ. V shed 3 bases, J shed 5 bases, and the junction held 8 bases outside the gene matches.

The chain links TRBV6-6 to TRBJ2-7; TRBD2 might be the D (5 bases). Germline CDR1 and CDR2: MNHNY and SVGAGI (reference sequence). The CDR3 length is 15 residues. The V and J ends lost 9 bases and 0 bases respectively, with 18 bases between them. The CDR3 DNA reads as TGTGCCAGTAATCCCACGGGGAAGAGCTCCTACGAGCAGTACTTC. It translates to CASNPTGKSSYEQYF.

The rearrangement joins TRBV7-3 to TRBJ2-1; D perhaps matches TRBD2 (6 bases). Germline CDR1 and CDR2: SGHTA and FQGTGA. The CDR3 sequence is 13 residues long. Trimming took off 5 bases at V and 11 bases at J, with 16 bases between the two ends. CDR3 nucleotides: TGTGCCAGCAGCACCGCCTCCGGGACTCAGCAGTTCTTC. As protein: CASSTASGTQQFF.

The V call is TRBV6-1, the J call TRBJ1-2; the D is unclear. This CDR3 contains 14 residues. The germline CDR1 and CDR2 sequences are MNHNS and SASEGT. Trimming took off 3 bases at V and 5 bases at J, with 13 bases between the two ends. Written as DNA, the CDR3 is TGTGCCAGCAGTGATGTTGGCCAATCGTATGGCTACACCTTC. This encodes CASSDVGQSYGYTF.

This clone showed up just a few times. The genes are TRBV5-1 and TRBJ2-1, with 11 nucleotides matching TRBD1. Germline V lookup: CDR1 SGHRS, CDR2 YFSETQ. V was pared by 0 bases and J by 8 bases, with 1 base of the junction left unmatched. This CDR3 has 14 residues. This CDR3 reads CASSLGGQGDEQFF. The CDR3 nucleotides are TGCGCCAGCAGCTTGGGGGGACAGGGGGATGAGCAGTTCTTC.